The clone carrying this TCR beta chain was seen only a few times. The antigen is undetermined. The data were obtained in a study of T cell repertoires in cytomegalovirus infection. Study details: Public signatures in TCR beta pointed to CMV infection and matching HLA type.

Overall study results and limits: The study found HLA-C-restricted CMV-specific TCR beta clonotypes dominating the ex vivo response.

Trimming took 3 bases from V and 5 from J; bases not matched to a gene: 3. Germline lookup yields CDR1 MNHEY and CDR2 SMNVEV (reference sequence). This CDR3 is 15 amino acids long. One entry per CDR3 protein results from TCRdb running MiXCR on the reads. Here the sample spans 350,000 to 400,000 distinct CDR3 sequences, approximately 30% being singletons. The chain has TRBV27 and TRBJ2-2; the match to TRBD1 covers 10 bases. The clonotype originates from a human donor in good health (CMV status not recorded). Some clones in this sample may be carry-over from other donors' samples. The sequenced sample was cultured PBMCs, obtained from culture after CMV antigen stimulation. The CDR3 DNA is TGTGCCAGCAGTTTTTCGGACAGGGGGACCGGGGAGCTGTTTTTT. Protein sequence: CASSFSDRGTGELFF.